The clone carrying this T cell receptor beta chain has just a few counts. This record comes from a study of blood T cell repertoires in COVID-19. The method was immunoSEQ multiplex PCR; TCRdb's version includes in-frame clones alone and lacks a portion of them. Here the sample spans some 260,000 clones, approximately 81% being singletons. CDR3 length: 14 residues. Germline V CDR1 and CDR2: MNHEY, SMNVEV (reference sequence). Between the trimmed V and J ends, which lost 6 bases and 2 bases, there was a span of 8 bases. The clonotype originates from a woman younger than 30 with acute or convalescent COVID-19. The specimen was peripheral blood. The V call is TRBV27, the J call TRBJ2-6, with D maybe TRBD1 (6 bases). The CDR3 loop is CASSRGPGANVLTF. The DNA of the CDR3 is TGTGCCAGCAGCAGGGGTCCTGGGGCCAACGTCCTGACTTTC.